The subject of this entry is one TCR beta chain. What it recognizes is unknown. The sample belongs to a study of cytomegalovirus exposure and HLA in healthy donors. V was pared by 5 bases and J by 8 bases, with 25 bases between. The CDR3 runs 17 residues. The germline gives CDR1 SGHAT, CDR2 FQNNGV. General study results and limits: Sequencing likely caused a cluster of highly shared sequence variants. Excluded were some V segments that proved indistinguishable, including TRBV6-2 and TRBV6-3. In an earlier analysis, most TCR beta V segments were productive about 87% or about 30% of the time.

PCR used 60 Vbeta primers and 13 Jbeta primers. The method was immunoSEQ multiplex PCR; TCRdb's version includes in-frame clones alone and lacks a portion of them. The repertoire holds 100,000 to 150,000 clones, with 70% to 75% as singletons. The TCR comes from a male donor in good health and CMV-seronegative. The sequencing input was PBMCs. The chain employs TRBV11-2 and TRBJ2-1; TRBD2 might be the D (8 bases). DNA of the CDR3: TGTGCCAGCAGCCACCCAGGGGGGCGGGGGGCCCCCTATGAGCAGTTCTTC. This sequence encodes CASSHPGGRGAPYEQFF.